The TCR beta chain under discussion was sequenced for a study of PD-1 blockade in classical Hodgkin lymphoma. Overall study results and limits: Baseline diversity in complete responders resembled that of newly diagnosed patients. Causes of the repertoire differences remain undefined, possibly disease activity or prior therapy.

Exposure to brentuximab vedotin varied, and each patient had relapsed following autologous stem cell transplantation. The ends lost 2 bases at V and 4 bases at J; junction bases unmatched: 8. The CDR3 runs 16 residues. CDR1 SGHTA and CDR2 FQGTGA come from the germline V gene. TCRdb's copy holds only in-frame clones and misses some; the assay was immunoSEQ multiplex PCR. The data show more than 140,000 clones, just under 80% seen once. A remark on this clone: The antigen is not known.

The chain carries TRBV7-3 and TRBJ2-3, with TRBD2 matching over 8 bases. The receptor comes from a human donor with classical Hodgkin lymphoma. Specimen: peripheral blood mononuclear cells (PBMCs), collected before the second cycle of nivolumab. CDR3 loop: CASSLQAGGFPDTQYF. CDR3 coding DNA: TGTGCCAGCAGCTTACAGGCGGGGGGATTTCCAGATACGCAGTATTTT.